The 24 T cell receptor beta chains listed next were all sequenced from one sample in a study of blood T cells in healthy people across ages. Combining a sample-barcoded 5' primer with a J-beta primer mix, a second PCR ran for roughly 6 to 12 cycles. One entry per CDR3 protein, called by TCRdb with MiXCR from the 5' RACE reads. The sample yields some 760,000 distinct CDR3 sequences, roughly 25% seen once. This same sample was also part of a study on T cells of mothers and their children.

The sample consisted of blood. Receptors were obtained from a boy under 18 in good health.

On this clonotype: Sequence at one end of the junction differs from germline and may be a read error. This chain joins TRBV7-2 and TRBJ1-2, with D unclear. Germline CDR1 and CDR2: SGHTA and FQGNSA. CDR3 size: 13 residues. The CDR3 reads CASSLGLSLAGIF. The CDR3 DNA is TGTGCCAGCAGCTTAGGCTTAAGCTTGGCCGGGATCTTC.

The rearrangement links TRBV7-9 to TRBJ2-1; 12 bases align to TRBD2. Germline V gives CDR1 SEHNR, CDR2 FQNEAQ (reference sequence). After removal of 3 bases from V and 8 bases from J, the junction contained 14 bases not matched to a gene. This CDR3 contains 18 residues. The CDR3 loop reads CASSFGYRLAGVRDEQFF. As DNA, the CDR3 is TGTGCCAGCAGCTTCGGCTATCGACTAGCGGGAGTTAGGGATGAGCAGTTCTTC.

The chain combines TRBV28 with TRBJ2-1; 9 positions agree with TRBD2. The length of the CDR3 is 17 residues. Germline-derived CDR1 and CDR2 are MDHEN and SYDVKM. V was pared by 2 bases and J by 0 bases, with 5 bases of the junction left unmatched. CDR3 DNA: TGTGCCAGCAGTTTAGCGGGACTAGCTGGCTCCTACAATGAGCAGTTCTTC. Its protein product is CASSLAGLAGSYNEQFF.

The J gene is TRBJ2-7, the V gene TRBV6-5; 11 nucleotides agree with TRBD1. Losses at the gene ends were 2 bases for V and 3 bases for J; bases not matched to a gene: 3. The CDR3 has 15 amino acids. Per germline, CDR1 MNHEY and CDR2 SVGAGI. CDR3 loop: CASSYDGTGGYEQYF. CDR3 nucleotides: TGTGCCAGCAGTTACGATGGGACAGGGGGCTACGAGCAGTACTTC.

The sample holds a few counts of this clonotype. CDR3 region: CASSQGVADQETQYF. The CDR3 coding sequence is TGCGCCAGCAGCCAGGGGGTAGCGGATCAAGAGACCCAGTACTTC. V usage is TRBV4-1 and J usage is TRBJ2-5, with a weak D call TRBD2 (6 bases). Per the germline V gene, CDR1 is MGHRA and CDR2 is YSYEKL. V lost 3 bases and J 2 bases, leaving 13 bases between the germline ends. The CDR3 totals 15 residues.

The CDR3 DNA follows: TGTGCCACCAGCAGAGTCCTAACTACCTACGAGCAGTACTTC. This translates into CATSRVLTTYEQYF. The V gene is TRBV15, the J gene TRBJ2-7; D gene unclear. The germline V and J ends were trimmed by 1 base and 2 bases, with 9 bases remaining between them. The CDR3 runs 14 residues. Germline CDR1 LNHNV, CDR2 YYDKDF (reference sequence).

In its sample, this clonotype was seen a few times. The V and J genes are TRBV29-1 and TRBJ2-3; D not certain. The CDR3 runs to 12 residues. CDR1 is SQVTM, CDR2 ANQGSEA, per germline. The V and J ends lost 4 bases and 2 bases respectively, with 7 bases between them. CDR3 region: CSVGPATDTQYF. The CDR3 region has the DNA TGCAGCGTTGGACCAGCCACAGATACGCAGTATTTT.

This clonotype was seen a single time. The CDR3 spells CASSQGDSGNTIYF. The CDR3, as DNA: TGCGCCAGCAGCCAGGGGGATTCTGGAAACACCATATATTTT. The chain carries TRBV4-1 and TRBJ1-3; possible D gene TRBD1, 5 bases. This CDR3 contains 14 residues. Germline CDR1 MGHRA, CDR2 YSYEKL. V was trimmed by 3 bases and J by 1 base, leaving 7 bases between them.

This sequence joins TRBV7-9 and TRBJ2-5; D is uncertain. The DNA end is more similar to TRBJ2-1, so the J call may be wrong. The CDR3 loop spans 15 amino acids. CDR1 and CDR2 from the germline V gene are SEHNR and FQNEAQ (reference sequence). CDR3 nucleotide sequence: TGTGCCAGCAGCTTAGAGCTTTCTCCTCTGAATGAGCAGTTCTTC. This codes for CASSLELSPLNEQFF.

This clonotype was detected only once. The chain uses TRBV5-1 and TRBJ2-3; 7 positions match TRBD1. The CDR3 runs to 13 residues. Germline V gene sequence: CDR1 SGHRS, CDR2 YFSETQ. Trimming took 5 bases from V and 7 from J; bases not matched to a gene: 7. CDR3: CASSGDRLNTQYF. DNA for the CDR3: TGCGCCAGCAGTGGGGACAGACTGAATACGCAGTATTTT.

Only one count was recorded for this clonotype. CDR3 region: CASSQTPGQGTSTDTQYF. CDR3 nucleotide sequence: TGCGCCAGCAGCCAAACCCCGGGACAGGGCACTAGCACAGATACGCAGTATTTT. The chain is built from TRBV4-1 and TRBJ2-3; 9 bases agree with TRBD1. The CDR3 loop spans 18 amino acids. Germline V gives CDR1 MGHRA, CDR2 YSYEKL. V was clipped by 2 bases and J by 0 bases; unmatched bases: 9.

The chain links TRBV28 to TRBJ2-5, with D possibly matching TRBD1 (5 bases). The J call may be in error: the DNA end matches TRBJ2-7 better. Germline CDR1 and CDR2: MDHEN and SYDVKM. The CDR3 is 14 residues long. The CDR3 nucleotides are TGTGCCAGCAGTTTTCCACAGGACCCCTACGAGCAGTACTTC. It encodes CASSFPQDPYEQYF.

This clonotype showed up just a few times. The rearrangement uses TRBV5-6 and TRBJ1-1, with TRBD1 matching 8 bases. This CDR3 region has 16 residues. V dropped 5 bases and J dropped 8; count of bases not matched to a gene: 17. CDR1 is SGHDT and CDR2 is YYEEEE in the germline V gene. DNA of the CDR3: TGTGCCAGCAGGATTAGGGCGCGACAGGGGATTGACGAAGCTTTCTTT. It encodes CASRIRARQGIDEAFF.

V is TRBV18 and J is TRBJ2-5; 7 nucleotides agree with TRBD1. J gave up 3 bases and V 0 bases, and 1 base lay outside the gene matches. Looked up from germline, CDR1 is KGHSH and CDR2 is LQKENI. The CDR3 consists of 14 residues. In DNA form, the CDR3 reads TGTGCCAGCTCACCACCCACAGGGGAAGAGACCCAGTACTTC. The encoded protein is CASSPPTGEETQYF.

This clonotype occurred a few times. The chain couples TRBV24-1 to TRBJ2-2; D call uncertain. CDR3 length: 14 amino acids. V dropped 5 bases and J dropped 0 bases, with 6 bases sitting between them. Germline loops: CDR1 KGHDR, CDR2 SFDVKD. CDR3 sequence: CATSGVANTGELFF. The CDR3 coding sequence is TGTGCCACCAGTGGGGTCGCGAACACCGGGGAGCTGTTTTTT.

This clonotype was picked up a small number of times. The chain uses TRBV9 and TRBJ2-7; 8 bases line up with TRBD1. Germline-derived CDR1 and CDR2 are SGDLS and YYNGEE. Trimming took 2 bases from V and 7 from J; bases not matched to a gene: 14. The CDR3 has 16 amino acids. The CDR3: CASSVGDSQGVWEQYF. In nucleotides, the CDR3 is TGTGCCAGCAGCGTTGGGGACTCACAGGGGGTCTGGGAGCAGTACTTC.

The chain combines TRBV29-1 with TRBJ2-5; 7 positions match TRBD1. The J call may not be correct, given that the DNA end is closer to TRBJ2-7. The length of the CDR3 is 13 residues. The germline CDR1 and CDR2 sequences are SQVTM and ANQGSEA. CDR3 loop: CSVNRGPTYEQYF. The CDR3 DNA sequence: TGCAGCGTTAACAGGGGCCCTACCTACGAGCAGTACTTC.

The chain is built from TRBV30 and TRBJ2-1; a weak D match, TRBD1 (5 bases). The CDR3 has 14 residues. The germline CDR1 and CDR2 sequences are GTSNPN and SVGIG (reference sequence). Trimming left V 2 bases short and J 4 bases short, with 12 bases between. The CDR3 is CAWSLGHRYNEQFF. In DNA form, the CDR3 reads TGTGCCTGGAGTCTAGGACATAGATACAATGAGCAGTTCTTC.

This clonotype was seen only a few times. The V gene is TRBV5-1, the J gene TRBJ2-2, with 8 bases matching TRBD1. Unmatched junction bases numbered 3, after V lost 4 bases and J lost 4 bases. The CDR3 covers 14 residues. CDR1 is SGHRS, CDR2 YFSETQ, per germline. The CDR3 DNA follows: TGCGCCAGCAGCGTAGGACAGGGCACCGGGGAGCTGTTTTTT. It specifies CASSVGQGTGELFF.

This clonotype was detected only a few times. The CDR3 loop is CASSYLDGSYEQYF. The CDR3 DNA reads TGTGCCAGCAGTTACTTGGACGGGTCCTACGAGCAGTACTTC. V usage is TRBV6-2 or TRBV6-3 and J usage is TRBJ2-7; the D is unclear. The CDR3 spans 14 residues. The germline V gene encodes CDR1 MNHEY and CDR2 SVGEGT. With 1 base removed from V and 1 base from J, the gap between germline ends came to 8 bases.

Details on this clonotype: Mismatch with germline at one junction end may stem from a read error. CDR3 nucleotides: TGTTCCAGCAGCCGCCCACAGGGGGCTACTGAAGCTTTCTTT. Amino acids: CSSSRPQGATEAFF. This chain uses TRBV7-9 with TRBJ1-1, with 9 bases fitting TRBD1. There are 14 residues in the CDR3. CDR1 and CDR2 from the germline V gene are SEHNR and FQNEAQ (reference sequence).

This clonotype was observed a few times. The DNA for the CDR3 is TGCGCCAGCAGCCAAGAGTGGGGAATGGCAGGGGCCTACGAGCAGTACTTC. It is translated as CASSQEWGMAGAYEQYF. The chain joins TRBV4-3 to TRBJ2-7, with a weak D call TRBD1 (6 bases). Germline V CDR1 and CDR2: LGHNA, YSLEER. The CDR3 is 17 residues long. Trimming cost V 0 bases and J 2 bases, with 17 bases left between them.

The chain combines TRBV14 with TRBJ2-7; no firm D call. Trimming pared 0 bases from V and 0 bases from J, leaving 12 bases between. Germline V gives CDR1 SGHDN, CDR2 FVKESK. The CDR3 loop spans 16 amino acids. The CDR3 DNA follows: TGTGCCAGCAGCCAAGATCCGGGCCCTAGCTCCTACGAGCAGTACTTC. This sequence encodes CASSQDPGPSSYEQYF.

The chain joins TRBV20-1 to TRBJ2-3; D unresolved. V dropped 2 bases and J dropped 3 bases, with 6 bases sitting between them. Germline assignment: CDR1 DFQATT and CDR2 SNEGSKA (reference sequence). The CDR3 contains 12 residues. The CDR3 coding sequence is TGCAGTGCTAGATTATGGACAGATACGCAGTATTTT. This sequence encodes CSARLWTDTQYF.